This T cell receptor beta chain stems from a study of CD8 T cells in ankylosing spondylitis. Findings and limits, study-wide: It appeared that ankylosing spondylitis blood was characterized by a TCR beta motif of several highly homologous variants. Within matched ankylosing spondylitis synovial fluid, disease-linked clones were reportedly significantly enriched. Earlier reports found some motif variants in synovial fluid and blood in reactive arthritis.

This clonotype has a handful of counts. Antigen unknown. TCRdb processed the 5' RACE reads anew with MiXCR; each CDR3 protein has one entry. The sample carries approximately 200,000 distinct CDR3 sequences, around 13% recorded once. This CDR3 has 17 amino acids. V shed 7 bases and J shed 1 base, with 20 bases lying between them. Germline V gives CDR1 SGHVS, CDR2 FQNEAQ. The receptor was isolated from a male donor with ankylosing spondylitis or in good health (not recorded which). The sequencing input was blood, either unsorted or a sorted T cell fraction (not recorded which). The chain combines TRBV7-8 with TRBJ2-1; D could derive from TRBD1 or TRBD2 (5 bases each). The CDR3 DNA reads TGTGCCAGCACGCCGGGGCCCTCCAGGTTGTCCTACAATGAGCAGTTCTTC. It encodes CASTPGPSRLSYNEQFF.